The sequence of this T cell receptor (beta chain) was determined in a study of T cell responses to AZD1222 COVID-19 vaccine. The overall study: Second-dose groups at about 4 or about 12 weeks were pooled. Study-level findings and limits: Mostly white British, mostly female donors; authors suggested clonal diversity may be underestimated.

This table comes from immunoSEQ multiplex PCR, and its TCRdb copy is limited to in-frame clones, with some not included. The sample records about 120,000 clones, approximately 86% being singletons. The V gene's germline CDR1 is SNHLY and CDR2 FYNNEI. V gave up 3 bases and J gave up 4 bases, with 10 bases separating them. The CDR3 loop spans 14 amino acids. As to this clone: Its antigen is as yet unknown.

This rearrangement joins TRBV2 to TRBJ1-3; D is uncertain. The TCR was taken from an adult in good health. Source: peripheral blood, taken on day 0 of AZD1222 vaccination. CDR3 loop: CASSDGDVGNTIYF. The CDR3 DNA reads TGTGCCAGCAGTGATGGCGACGTAGGAAACACCATATATTTT.